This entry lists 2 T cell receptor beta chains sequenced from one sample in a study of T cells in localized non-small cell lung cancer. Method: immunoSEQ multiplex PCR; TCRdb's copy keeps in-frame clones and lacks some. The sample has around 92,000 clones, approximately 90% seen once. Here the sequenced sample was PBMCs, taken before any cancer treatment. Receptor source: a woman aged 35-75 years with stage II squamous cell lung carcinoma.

CDR3 sequence: CASSLEWTRGGYTF. CDR3 DNA sequence: TGTGCCAGCAGCCTCGAATGGACCAGGGGTGGCTACACCTTC. V usage is TRBV6-5 and J usage is TRBJ1-2, with D perhaps matching TRBD1 (6 bases). This CDR3 is built from 14 residues. CDR1 is MNHEY, CDR2 SVGAGI, per germline. Trimming removed 6 bases at V and 7 bases at J, with 18 bases between.

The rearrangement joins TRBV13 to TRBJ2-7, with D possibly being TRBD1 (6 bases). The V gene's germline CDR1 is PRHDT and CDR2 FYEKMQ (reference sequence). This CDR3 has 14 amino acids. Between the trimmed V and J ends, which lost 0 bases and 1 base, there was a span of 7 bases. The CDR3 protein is CASSLGGQSYEQYF. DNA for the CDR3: TGTGCCAGCAGCTTAGGAGGACAGTCCTACGAGCAGTACTTC.